This paragraph covers one T cell receptor (beta chain) sequence. This sample was included in a study of T cell responses to AZD1222 COVID-19 vaccine. Method: immunoSEQ multiplex PCR; TCRdb's copy keeps in-frame clones and lacks some. Of approximately 110,000 clones in the sample, around 90% were seen once. The sample was peripheral blood, taken on day 0 of MenACWY control vaccination. The clonotype comes from an adult in good health.

CDR3 sequence reads: CASSLEGQWARYGYTF. DNA of the CDR3: TGTGCCAGCAGTCTGGAGGGCCAGTGGGCGCGGTATGGCTACACCTTC. V usage is TRBV28 and J usage is TRBJ1-2; D is unclear. CDR1 MDHEN and CDR2 SYDVKM come from the germline V gene. The V end was cut by 5 bases, the J end by 5 bases, with 21 bases between. The CDR3 is 16 residues long.